These T cell receptor beta chains were read from a single sample in a study of shared clonotypes between healthy human individuals. Assay used: immunoSEQ multiplex PCR; TCRdb lists only in-frame clones, some missing. The repertoire holds about 2,100,000 clones, with about 93% as singletons. Sequencing input: naive CD8+ T cells from PBMCs. The origin of the receptors is a man younger than 35 in good health. Some clones in this sample may be carry-over from other donors' samples. Both conserved end residues are part of each CDR3. D genes are given only for firm matches. Only some rows state a clone size, as once, few, many or a class for expanded clones.

-	TRBV10-3	TRBD1	15	TRBJ2-1	CAISPGTVGYNEQFF
-	TRBV2	TRBD2	12	TRBJ2-1	CARTSGINEQFF
-	TRBV27	-	16	TRBJ2-7	CASSLAPGAGVVEQYF
once	TRBV28	TRBD1	15	TRBJ1-1	CAGSYLTGGGTEAFF
-	TRBV2	-	14	TRBJ1-1	CASRWGGGITEAFF
-	TRBV4-1	-	16	TRBJ2-2	CASSQGSPRRTGELFF
-	TRBV4-1	TRBD2	15	TRBJ2-1	CASSPGLAGHNEQFF
-	TRBV11-2	-	14	TRBJ1-2	CASRSPSRDYGYTF
-	TRBV10-3	-	16	TRBJ2-2	CAISDPIESNTGELFF
-	TRBV7-2	-	14	TRBJ1-1	CASSLPRGNTEAFF
-	TRBV15	-	13	TRBJ2-7	CATSRDRRYEQYF
-	TRBV7-3	TRBD1	13	TRBJ2-5	CASSDRGRETQYF